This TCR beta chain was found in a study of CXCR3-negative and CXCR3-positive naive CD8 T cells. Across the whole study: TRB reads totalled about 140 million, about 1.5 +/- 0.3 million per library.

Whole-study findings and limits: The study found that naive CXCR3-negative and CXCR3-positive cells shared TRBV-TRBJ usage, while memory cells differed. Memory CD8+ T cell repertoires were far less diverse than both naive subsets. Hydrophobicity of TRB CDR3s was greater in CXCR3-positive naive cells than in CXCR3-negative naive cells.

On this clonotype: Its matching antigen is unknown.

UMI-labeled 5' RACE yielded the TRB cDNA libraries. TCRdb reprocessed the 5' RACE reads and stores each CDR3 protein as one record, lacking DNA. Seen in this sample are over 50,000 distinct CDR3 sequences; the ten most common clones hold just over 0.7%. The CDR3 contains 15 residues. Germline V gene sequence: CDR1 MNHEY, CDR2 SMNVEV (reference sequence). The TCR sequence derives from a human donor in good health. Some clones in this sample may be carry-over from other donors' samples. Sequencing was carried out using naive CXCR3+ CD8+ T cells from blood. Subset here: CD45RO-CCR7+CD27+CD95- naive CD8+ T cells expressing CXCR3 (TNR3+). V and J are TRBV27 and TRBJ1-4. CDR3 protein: CASSPNLNPNEKLFF.